This T cell receptor (beta chain) derives from a study of OX40 agonist ivuxolimab in advanced cancers. Findings and limits, study-wide: The study found that CD8+ T cells averaged more expanded clones than CD4+. The investigators did not determine what antigen specificity the expanded peripheral T cells had.

As to this clone: Its antigen is undetermined.

Data came from immunoSEQ multiplex PCR; TCRdb stores just in-frame clones and leaves some out. The sample has more than 25,000 clones; approximately 83% are singletons. The CDR3 runs 16 residues. Germline V CDR1 and CDR2: MGHRA, YSYEKL. V was cut by 2 bases and J by 2 bases, with 15 bases left in between. The gene calls are TRBV4-1 and TRBJ1-2, with no clear D. The sample consisted of CD4+ or CD8+ T cells sorted from blood, taken in a trial of the OX40 agonist ivuxolimab. The TCR was taken from an adult with an advanced solid tumor such as melanoma, head and neck, liver or kidney cancer. The CDR3 here is CASSQPTGFGNYGYTF. The CDR3 coding sequence is TGCGCCAGCAGCCAACCTACGGGGTTCGGAAACTATGGCTACACCTTC.